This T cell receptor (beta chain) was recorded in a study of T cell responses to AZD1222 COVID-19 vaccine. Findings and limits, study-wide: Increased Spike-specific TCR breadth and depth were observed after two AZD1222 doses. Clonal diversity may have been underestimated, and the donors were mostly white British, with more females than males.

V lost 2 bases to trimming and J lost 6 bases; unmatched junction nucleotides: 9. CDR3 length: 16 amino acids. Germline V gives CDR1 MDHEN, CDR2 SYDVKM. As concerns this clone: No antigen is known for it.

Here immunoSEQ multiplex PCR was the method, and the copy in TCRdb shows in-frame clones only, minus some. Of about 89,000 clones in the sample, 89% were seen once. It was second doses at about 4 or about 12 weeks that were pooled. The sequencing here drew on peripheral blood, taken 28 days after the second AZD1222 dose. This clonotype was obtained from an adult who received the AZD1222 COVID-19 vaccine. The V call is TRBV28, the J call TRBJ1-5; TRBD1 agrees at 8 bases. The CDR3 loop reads CASSLRRQGAGQPQHF. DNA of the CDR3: TGTGCCAGCAGTTTAAGGCGGCAGGGGGCCGGTCAGCCCCAGCATTTT. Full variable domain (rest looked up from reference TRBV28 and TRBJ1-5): DVKVTQSSRYLVKRTGEKVFLECVQDMDHENMFWYRQDPGLGLRLIYFSYDVKMKEKGDIPEGYSVSREKKERFSLILESASTNQTSMYLCASSLRRQGAGQPQHFGDGTRLSIL.